Detailed here is one T cell receptor beta chain. This specimen belongs to a study of monozygotic twins with inflammatory bowel disease. For each CDR3 protein, TCRdb gives one entry from its re-call of the 5' RACE reads, without DNA. The listing contains just over 300,000 distinct CDR3 sequences. The CDR3 runs to 19 residues. The germline CDR1 and CDR2 sequences are SNHLY and FYNNEI. The sequenced material came from blood. The chain links TRBV2 to TRBJ2-7; TCRdb gives TRBD1 as the D gene, but with no DNA this cannot be confirmed. This TCR came from a human donor with ulcerative colitis or Crohn's disease, or a healthy co-twin of an affected twin (not recorded which). CDR3 sequence reads: CASSGPGQGATYPTYEQYF.